This paragraph covers one T cell receptor beta chain sequence. Its antigen is undetermined. Every isolated RNA sample was fully reverse transcribed, so sequencing captured expressed TCRB transcripts. Using immunoSEQ multiplex PCR, the repertoire was profiled, and TCRdb retains in-frame clones only, with some absent. Among about 300,000 clones, approximately 15% were seen once, and the ten largest hold about 0.015%. The data were taken from a study of beta chain features in type 1 diabetes. Study-wide background: The number of sorted cells examined across all samples was some 99,000,000. Findings and caveats of the study: Any HLA effect on TCRB rearrangement was left unresolved by small sub-analyses. Insertions were fewer and deletions more numerous at VDJ junctions in type 1 diabetes patients. TCRB CDR3s from Type 1 diabetes patients were moderately but significantly shorter in all four CD4+ subsets.

Based on CD45RO/CCR7/CD25/CD127/CD95/CD27, CD4+ regulatory, stem cell-like memory, naive and central memory cells were sorted. Germline values: CDR1 SNHLY, CDR2 FYNNEI. This CDR3 spans 13 amino acids. The trim removed 8 bases at V and 13 bases at J, leaving 9 bases unmatched. The sequenced material came from naive CD4+ T cells from blood. This clonotype originated in a woman aged 18 to 35 with type 1 diabetes. The chain recombines TRBV2 with TRBJ2-1; 12 bases are a match to TRBD2. The CDR3 bases are TGTGCCAGCGGGGATCTAGCGGGAGGGCCTCAGTTCTTC. Translated, it gives CASGDLAGGPQFF.